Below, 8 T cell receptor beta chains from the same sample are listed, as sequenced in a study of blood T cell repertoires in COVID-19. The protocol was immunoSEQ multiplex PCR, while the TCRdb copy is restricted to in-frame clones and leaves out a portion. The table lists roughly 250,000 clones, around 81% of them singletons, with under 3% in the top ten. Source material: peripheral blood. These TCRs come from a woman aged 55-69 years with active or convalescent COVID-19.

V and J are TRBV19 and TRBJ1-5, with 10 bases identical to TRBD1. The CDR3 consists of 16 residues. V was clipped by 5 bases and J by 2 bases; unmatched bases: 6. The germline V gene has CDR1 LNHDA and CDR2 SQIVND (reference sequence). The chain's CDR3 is CASSPRQGAGNQPQHF. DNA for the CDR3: TGTGCCAGTAGTCCAAGACAGGGGGCCGGCAATCAGCCCCAGCATTTT.

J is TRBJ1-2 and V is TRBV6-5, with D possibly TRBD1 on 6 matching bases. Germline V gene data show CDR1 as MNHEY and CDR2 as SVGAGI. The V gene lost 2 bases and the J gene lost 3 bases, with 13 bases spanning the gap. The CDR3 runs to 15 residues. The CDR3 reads CASSYRNRADYGYTF. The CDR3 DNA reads TGTGCCAGCAGTTACCGGAACAGGGCGGACTATGGCTACACCTTC.

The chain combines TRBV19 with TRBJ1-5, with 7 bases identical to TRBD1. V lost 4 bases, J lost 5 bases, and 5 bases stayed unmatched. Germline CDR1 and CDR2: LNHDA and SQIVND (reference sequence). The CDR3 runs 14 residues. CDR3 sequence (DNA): TGTGCCAGTAGTACCCAGGGGGGTCATCAGCCCCAGCATTTT. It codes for CASSTQGGHQPQHF.

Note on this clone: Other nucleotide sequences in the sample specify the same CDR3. The CDR3: CASSPGQGNYGYTF. CDR3 nucleotides: TGTGCCAGCTCACCAGGACAGGGTAACTATGGCTACACCTTC. The chain employs TRBV18 and TRBJ1-2, with 8 bases identical to TRBD1. This CDR3 has 14 amino acids. From germline, CDR1 is KGHSH and CDR2 LQKENI. V shed 2 bases and J 1 base; nucleotides not matched to a gene: 0.

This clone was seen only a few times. CDR3 in DNA: TGTGCCAGCAGCTTGAATCAGGGAACCGACGAGCAGTACTTC. Translated, it gives CASSLNQGTDEQYF. The gene calls are TRBV5-5 and TRBJ2-7; a weak D match, TRBD1 (5 bases). Germline V gene sequence: CDR1 SGHKS, CDR2 YYEKEE (reference sequence). The CDR3 covers 14 residues. The V end was cut by 1 base, the J end by 5 bases, with 13 bases between. Supplemented by reference TRBV5-5 and TRBJ2-7, the full variable domain reads DAGVTQSPTHLIKTRGQQVTLRCSPISGHKSVSWYQQVLGQGPQFIFQYYEKEERGRGNFPDRFSARQFPNYSSELNVNALLLGDSALYLCASSLNQGTDEQYFGPGTRLTVT.

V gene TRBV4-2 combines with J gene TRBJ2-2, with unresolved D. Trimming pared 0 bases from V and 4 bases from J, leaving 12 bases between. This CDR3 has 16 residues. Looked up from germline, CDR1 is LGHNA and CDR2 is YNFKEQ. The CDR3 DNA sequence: TGTGCCAGCAGCCAAGATCCATTGGCACCCACCGGGGAGCTGTTTTTT. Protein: CASSQDPLAPTGELFF.

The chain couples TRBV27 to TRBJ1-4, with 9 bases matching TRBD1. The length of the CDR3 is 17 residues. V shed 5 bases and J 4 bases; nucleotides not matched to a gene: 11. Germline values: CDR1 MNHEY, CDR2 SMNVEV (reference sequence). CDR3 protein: CASSPSVGQGLNEKLFF. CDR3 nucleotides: TGTGCCAGCAGTCCCTCTGTCGGACAGGGGCTTAATGAAAAACTGTTTTTT.

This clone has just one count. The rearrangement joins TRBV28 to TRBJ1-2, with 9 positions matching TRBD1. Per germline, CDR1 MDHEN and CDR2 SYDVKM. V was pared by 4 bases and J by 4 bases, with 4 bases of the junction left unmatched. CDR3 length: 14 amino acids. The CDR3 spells CASSSGTGLYGYTF. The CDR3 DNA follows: TGTGCCAGCAGTTCCGGGACAGGGCTCTATGGCTACACCTTC.